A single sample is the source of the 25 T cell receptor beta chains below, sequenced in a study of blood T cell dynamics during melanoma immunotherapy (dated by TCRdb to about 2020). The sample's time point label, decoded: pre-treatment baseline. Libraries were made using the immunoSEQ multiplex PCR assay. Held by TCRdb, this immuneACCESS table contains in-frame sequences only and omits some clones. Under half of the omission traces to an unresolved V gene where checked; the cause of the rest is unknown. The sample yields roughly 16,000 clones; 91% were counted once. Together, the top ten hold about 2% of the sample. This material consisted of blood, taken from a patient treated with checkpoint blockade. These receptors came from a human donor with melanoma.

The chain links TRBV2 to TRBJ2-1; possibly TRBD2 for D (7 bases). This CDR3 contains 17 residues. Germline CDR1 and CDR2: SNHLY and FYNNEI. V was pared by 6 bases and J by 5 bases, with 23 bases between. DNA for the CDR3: TGTGCCAGCAGAAAACCTCTCGCGGGGGCAGGAAACAATGAGCAGTTCTTC. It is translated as CASRKPLAGAGNNEQFF.

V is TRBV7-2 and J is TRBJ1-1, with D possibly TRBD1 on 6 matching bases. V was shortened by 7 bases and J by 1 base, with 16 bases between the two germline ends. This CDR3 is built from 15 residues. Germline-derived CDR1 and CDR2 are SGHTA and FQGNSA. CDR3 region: CASTEVQGTNTEAFF. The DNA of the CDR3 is TGTGCCAGCACCGAAGTTCAGGGGACGAACACTGAAGCTTTCTTT.

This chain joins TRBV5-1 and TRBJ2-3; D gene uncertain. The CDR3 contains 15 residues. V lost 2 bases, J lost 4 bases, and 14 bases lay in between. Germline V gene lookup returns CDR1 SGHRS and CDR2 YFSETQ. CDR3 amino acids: CASSFRPVGADTQYF. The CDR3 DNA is TGCGCCAGCAGCTTCAGACCCGTTGGGGCAGATACGCAGTATTTT.

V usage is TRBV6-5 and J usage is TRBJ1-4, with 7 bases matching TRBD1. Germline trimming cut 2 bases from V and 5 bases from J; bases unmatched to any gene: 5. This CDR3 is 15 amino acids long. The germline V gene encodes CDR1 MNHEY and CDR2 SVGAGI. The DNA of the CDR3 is TGTGCCAGCAGTTACGAAGGGGGCTCAAATGAAAAACTGTTTTTT. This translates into CASSYEGGSNEKLFF.

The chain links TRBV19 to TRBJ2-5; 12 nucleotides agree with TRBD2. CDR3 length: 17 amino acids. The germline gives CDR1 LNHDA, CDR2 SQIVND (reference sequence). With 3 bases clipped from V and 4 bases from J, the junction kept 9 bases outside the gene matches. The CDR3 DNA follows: TGTGCCAGTAGTATTACTCTAGCGGGAGGGCCAGGAGAGACCCAGTACTTC. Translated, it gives CASSITLAGGPGETQYF. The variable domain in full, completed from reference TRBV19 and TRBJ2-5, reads DGGITQSPKYLFRKEGQNVTLSCEQNLNHDAMYWYRQDPGQGLRLIYYSQIVNDFQKGDIAEGYSVSREKKESFPLTVTSAQKNPTAFYLCASSITLAGGPGETQYFGPGTRLLVL.

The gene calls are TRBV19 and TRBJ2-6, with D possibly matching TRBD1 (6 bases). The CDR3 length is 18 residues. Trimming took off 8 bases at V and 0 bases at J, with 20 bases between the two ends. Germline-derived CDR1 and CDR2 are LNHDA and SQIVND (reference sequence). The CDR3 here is CASALRDTPFSGANVLTF. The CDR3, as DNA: TGTGCCAGTGCTCTAAGGGACACTCCCTTCTCTGGGGCCAACGTCCTGACTTTC. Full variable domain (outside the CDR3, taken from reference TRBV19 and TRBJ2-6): DGGITQSPKYLFRKEGQNVTLSCEQNLNHDAMYWYRQDPGQGLRLIYYSQIVNDFQKGDIAEGYSVSREKKESFPLTVTSAQKNPTAFYLCASALRDTPFSGANVLTFGAGSRLTVL.

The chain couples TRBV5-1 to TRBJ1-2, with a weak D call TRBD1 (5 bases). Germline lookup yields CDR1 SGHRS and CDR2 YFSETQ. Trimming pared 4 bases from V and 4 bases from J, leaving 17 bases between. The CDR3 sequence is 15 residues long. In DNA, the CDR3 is TGCGCCAGCAGCCCCGAGGGACCTATTATCTATGGCTACACCTTC. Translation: CASSPEGPIIYGYTF.

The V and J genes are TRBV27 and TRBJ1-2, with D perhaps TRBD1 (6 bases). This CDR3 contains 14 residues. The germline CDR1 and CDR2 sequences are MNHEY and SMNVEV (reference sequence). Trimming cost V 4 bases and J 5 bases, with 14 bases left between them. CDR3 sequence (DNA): TGTGCCAGCAGTTCATCCGGGACAATTTATGGCTACACCTTC. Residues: CASSSSGTIYGYTF.

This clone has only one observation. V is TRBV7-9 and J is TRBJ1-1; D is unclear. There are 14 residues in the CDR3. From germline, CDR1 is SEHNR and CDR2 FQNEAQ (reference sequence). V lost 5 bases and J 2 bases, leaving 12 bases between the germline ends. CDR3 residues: CASSPGRSNTEAFF. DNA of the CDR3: TGTGCCAGCAGCCCGGGGAGGTCCAACACTGAAGCTTTCTTT.

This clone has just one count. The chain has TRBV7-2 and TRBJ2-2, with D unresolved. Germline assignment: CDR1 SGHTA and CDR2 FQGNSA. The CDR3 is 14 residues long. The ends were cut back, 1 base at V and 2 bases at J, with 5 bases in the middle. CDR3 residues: CASSLVSNTGELFF. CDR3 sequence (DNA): TGTGCCAGCAGCTTAGTGTCAAACACCGGGGAGCTGTTTTTT. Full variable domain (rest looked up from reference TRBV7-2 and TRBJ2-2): GAGVSQSPSNKVTEKGKDVELRCDPISGHTALYWYRQSLGQGLEFLIYFQGNSAPDKSGLPSDRFSAERTGGSVSTLTIQRTQQEDSAVYLCASSLVSNTGELFFGEGSRLTVL.

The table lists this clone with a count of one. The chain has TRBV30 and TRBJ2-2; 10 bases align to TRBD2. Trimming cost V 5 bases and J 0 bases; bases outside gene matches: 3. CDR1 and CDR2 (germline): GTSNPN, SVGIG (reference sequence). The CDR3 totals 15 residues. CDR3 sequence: CAWVLAGANTGELFF. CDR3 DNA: TGTGCCTGGGTTCTAGCGGGGGCGAACACCGGGGAGCTGTTTTTT.

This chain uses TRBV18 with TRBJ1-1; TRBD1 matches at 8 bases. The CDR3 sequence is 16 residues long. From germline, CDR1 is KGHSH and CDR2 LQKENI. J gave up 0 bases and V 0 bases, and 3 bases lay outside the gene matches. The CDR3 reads CASSPPSTGVNTEAFF. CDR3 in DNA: TGTGCCAGCTCACCACCTTCGACAGGGGTGAACACTGAAGCTTTCTTT.

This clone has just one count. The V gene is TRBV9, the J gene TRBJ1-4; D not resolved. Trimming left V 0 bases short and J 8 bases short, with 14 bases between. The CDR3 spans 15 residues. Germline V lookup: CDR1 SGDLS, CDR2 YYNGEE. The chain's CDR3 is CASSVGVRATEKLFF. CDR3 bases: TGTGCCAGCAGCGTAGGCGTCAGAGCTACAGAAAAACTGTTTTTT. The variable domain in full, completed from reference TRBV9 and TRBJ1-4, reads DSGVTQTPKHLITATGQRVTLRCSPRSGDLSVYWYQQSLDQGLQFLIQYYNGEERAKGNILERFSAQQFPDLHSELNLSSLELGDSALYFCASSVGVRATEKLFFGSGTQLSVL.

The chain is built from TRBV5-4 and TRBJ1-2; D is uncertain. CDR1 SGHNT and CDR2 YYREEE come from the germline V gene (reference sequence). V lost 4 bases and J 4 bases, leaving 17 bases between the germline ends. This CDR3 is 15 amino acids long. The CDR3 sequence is CASSPGGQGGYGYTF. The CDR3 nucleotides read TGTGCCAGCAGCCCCGGAGGGCAAGGAGGCTATGGCTACACCTTC.

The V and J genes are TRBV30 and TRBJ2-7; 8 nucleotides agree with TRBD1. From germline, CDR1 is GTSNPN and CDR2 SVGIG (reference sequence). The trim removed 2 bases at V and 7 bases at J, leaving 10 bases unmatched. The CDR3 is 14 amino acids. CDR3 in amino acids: CAWSRGTGLREQYF. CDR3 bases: TGTGCCTGGAGTAGAGGGACAGGATTGCGGGAGCAGTACTTC.

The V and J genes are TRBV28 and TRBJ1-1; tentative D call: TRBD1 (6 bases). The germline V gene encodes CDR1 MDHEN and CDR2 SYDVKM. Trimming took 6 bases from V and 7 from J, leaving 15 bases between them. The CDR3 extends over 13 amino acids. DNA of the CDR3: TGTGCCAGCAGCAAGGGGGGGCGCAGTGAAGCTTTCTTT. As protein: CASSKGGRSEAFF.

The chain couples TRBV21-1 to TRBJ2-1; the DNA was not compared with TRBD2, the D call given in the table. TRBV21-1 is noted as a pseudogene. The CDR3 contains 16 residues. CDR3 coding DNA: TGTGCCAGCAGCACGATGACCCGGAGCTCCTACAATGAGCAGTTCTTC. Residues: CASSTMTRSSYNEQFF.

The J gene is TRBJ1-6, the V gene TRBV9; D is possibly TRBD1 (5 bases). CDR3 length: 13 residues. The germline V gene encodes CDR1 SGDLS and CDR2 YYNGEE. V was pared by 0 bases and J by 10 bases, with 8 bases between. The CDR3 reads CASSVVEGSPLHF. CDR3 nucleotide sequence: TGTGCCAGCAGCGTAGTAGAGGGGTCACCCCTCCACTTT.

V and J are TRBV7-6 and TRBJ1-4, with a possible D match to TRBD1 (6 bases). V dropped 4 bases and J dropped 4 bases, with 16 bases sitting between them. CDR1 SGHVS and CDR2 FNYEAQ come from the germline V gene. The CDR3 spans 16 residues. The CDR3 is CASSSARTVVNEKLFF. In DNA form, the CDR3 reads TGTGCCAGCAGCTCGGCCCGGACAGTAGTTAATGAAAAACTGTTTTTT. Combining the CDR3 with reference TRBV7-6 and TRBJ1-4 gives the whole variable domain GAGVSQSPRYKVTKRGQDVALRCDPISGHVSLYWYRQALGQGPEFLTYFNYEAQQDKSGLPNDRFSAERPEGSISTLTIQRTEQRDSAMYRCASSSARTVVNEKLFFGSGTQLSVL.

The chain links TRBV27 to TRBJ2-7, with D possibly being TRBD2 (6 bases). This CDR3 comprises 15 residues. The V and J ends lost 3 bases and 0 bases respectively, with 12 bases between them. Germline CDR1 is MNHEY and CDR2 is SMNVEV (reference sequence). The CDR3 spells CASSLELASSYEQYF. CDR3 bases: TGTGCCAGCAGTTTGGAGCTAGCGAGCTCCTACGAGCAGTACTTC.

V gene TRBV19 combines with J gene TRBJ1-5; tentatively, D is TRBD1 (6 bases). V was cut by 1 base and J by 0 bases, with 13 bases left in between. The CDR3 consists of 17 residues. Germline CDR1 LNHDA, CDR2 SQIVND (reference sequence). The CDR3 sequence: CASSIARGPSSNQPQHF. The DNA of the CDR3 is TGTGCCAGTAGTATAGCCAGGGGACCCTCTAGCAATCAGCCCCAGCATTTT.

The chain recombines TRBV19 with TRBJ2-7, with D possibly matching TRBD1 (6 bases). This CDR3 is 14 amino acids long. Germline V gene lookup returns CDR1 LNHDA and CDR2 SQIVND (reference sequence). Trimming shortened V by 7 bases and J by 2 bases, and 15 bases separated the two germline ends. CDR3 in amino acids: CASNPGTSTYEQYF. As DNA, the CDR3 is TGTGCCAGTAACCCCGGGACATCGACCTACGAGCAGTACTTC.

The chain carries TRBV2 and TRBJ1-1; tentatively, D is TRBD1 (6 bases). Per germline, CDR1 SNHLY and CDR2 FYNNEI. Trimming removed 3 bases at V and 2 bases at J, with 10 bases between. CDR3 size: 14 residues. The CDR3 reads CASSEGGRNTEAFF. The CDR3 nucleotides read TGTGCCAGCAGTGAGGGGGGCCGCAACACTGAAGCTTTCTTT.

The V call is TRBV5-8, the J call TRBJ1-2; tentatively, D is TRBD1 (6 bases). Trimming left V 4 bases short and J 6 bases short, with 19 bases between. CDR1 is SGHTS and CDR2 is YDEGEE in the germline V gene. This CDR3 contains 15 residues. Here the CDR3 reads CASSLYAGALNGYTF. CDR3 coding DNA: TGTGCCAGCAGCCTCTACGCGGGGGCTCTCAATGGCTACACCTTC.

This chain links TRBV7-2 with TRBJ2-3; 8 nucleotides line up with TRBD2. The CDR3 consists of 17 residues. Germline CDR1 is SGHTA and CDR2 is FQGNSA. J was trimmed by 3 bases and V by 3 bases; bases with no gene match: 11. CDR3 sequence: CASSFRGYGRGTDTQYF. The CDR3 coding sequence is TGTGCCAGCAGCTTCCGCGGGTACGGGAGGGGGACAGATACGCAGTATTTT.